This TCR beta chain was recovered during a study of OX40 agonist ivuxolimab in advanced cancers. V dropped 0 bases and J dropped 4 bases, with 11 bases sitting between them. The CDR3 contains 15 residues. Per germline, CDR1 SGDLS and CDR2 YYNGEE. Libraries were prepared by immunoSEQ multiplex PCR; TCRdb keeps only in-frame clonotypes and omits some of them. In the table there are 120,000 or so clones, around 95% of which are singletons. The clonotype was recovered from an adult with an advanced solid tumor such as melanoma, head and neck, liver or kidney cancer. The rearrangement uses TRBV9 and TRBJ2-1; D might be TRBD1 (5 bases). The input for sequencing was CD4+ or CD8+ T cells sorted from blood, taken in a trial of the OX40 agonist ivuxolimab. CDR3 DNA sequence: TGTGCCAGCAGCGTAGCTCCGGACACTTACAATGAGCAGTTCTTC. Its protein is CASSVAPDTYNEQFF. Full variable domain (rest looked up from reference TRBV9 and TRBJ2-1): DSGVTQTPKHLITATGQRVTLRCSPRSGDLSVYWYQQSLDQGLQFLIQYYNGEERAKGNILERFSAQQFPDLHSELNLSSLELGDSALYFCASSVAPDTYNEQFFGPGTRLTVL.